This TCR beta chain emerged from a study of memory CD4+ T cells and cytomegalovirus serostatus. Overall study context: This sample comes from healthy Belgian adults, 9 CMV seropositive, approximately 22 seronegative. Whole-study findings and limits: CD4+ memory repertoires contained 67 of 164 reported CMV TCRbeta sequences.

Here immunoSEQ multiplex PCR was the method, and the copy in TCRdb shows in-frame clones only, minus some. The sample has 50,000 or so clones, around 74% seen once. Single viable CD3+CD4+CD8-CD45RO+ cells were sorted as the memory CD4+ T cells. On this clone itself: Its antigen is not known.

Sequencing was performed on memory CD4+ T cells from blood. The source of this sequence is an adult in good health and CMV-seropositive.

CDR3 amino acids: CASGSEMNTEAFF. The CDR3 nucleotides are TGTGCCAGCGGATCAGAGATGAACACTGAAGCTTTCTTT. J is TRBJ1-1 and V is TRBV6-1, with no clear D. The CDR3 runs to 13 residues. V was shortened by 8 bases and J by 0 bases, with 10 bases between the two germline ends. Looked up from germline, CDR1 is MNHNS and CDR2 is SASEGT.